The rows below give T cell receptor beta chains drawn from one sample of a study of T-cell memory formation after mild COVID-19. TCRdb independently ran MiXCR on the 5' RACE reads; one entry per CDR3 protein. The table records over 500,000 distinct CDR3 sequences, roughly 17% of them present only once. Material for sequencing was PBMCs or a T cell subset sorted from them (not recorded which). These TCRs come from an adult woman who had mild COVID-19 (a few samples of this study predate the infection). Cell type and time point are not known. CDR3s include the opening cysteine and the closing phenylalanine or tryptophan. Each record gives: V gene, D gene, clone size, J gene, CDR3 DNA, CDR3 protein. A D gene is named only where the DNA matches it firmly. Only part of the rows carry a size: once, few, many, or a class if the clone is expanded.

>TRBV12-3/TRBV12-4|TRBD1|NA|TRBJ1-2
TGTGCCAGCAGTTTAGTCGCACAGGGGGCTGATGGCTACACCTTC
CASSLVAQGADGYTF
>TRBV24-1|TRBD1|NA|TRBJ2-7
TGTGCCACCAGTGATCCGACAGGGGACGGCCCCTACGAGCAGTACTTC
CATSDPTGDGPYEQYF
>TRBV6-5|NA|NA|TRBJ1-1
TGTGCCAGCAGTTACTCGGCGGGTTGGAACACTGAAGCTTTCTTT
CASSYSAGWNTEAFF
>TRBV24-1|NA|few|TRBJ1-1
TGTGCCACCAGTGATGACAGTCTCATGAACACTGAAGCTTTCTTT
CATSDDSLMNTEAFF
>TRBV10-2|NA|NA|TRBJ2-7
TGCGCCAGCACGCCACTCCAGGAGGGGGGGTCCTACGAGCAGTACTTC
CASTPLQEGGSYEQYF
>TRBV5-1|NA|few|TRBJ2-7
TGCGCCAGTAAAGGTGAACACGTAAGTGAAGAGCAGTACTTC
CASKGEHVSEEQYF
>TRBV6-2/TRBV6-3|NA|NA|TRBJ1-5
TGTGCCAGCAGTTCGCGGACCAGAGGGGGTAATCAGCCCCAGCATTTT
CASSSRTRGGNQPQHF
>TRBV7-2|TRBD1|NA|TRBJ2-2
TGTGCCAGCAGCACGGACAGGGGGGGCACCGGGGAGCTGTTTTTT
CASSTDRGGTGELFF
>TRBV7-2|NA|few|TRBJ1-1
TGTGCCAGCAGCTTAGACGGGCCACCAGCTTTCTTT
CASSLDGPPAFF
>TRBV10-3|NA|NA|TRBJ2-5
TGTGCCACCCAGGGGGAGATAGCGGCTCAAGAGACCCAGTACTTC
CATQGEIAAQETQYF
>TRBV11-3|TRBD1|NA|TRBJ1-2
TGTGCCAGCAGCTACAAACCAGGGGGCTACTATGGCTACACCTTC
CASSYKPGGYYGYTF
>TRBV11-2|NA|many|TRBJ2-3
TGTGCCAGCAGCTCTAGCACAGATACGCAGTATTTT
CASSSSTDTQYF
>TRBV12-3/TRBV12-4|TRBD2|few|TRBJ2-4
TGTGCCAGCAGTTTATCCAGCGGGGGAACCAAAAACATTCAGTACTTC
CASSLSSGGTKNIQYF
>TRBV23-1|TRBD2|few|TRBJ2-1
TGCGCCAGCAGTCAACGGTCACCGCCTACTAGCGGGAGGTCCAATGAGCAGTTCTTC
CASSQRSPPTSGRSNEQFF
>TRBV6-6|NA|NA|TRBJ2-7
TGTGCCAGCAGTTACGTCCGTACTAACGGGGCCGAGCAGTACTTC
CASSYVRTNGAEQYF
>TRBV5-1|NA|NA|TRBJ2-3
TGCGCCAGCAGCCCGGAGGCGAGGATCGCAGATACGCAGTATTTT
CASSPEARIADTQYF
>TRBV18|TRBD2|few|TRBJ2-2
TGTGCCAGCTCACATTATCAAGCGGGAAACACCGGGGAGCTGTTTTTT
CASSHYQAGNTGELFF
>TRBV4-3|NA|few|TRBJ2-2
TGCGCCAGCAGCCACCAGCACGACAGGAACACCGGGGAGCTGTTTTTT
CASSHQHDRNTGELFF
>TRBV5-4|NA|NA|TRBJ1-4
TGTGCCAGCAGCTTGAGGAGGGGGGCAACTAATGAAAAACTGTTTTTT
CASSLRRGATNEKLFF
>TRBV2|TRBD1|once|TRBJ2-3
TGTGCCAGCAGAGTACCGACAGGGGGAGGAGAAGATAAGCAGTATTTT
CASRVPTGGGEDKQYF
>TRBV21-1|NA|few|TRBJ1-1
TGTGCCAGCAGCAAAAGAGGATTCGGTGAAGCTTTCTTT
CASSKRGFGEAFF
>TRBV5-1|NA|NA|TRBJ1-1
TGCGCCAGCAGCTTCGGGGCGGACACTGAAGCTTTCTTT
CASSFGADTEAFF
>TRBV18|NA|few|TRBJ2-3
TGTGCCAGCTCACCAACCCCCACAGATACGCAGTATTTT
CASSPTPTDTQYF
>TRBV6-2/TRBV6-3|NA|few|TRBJ2-2
TGTGCCAGCAGCACTTCCCTCTACACCGGGGAGCTGTTTTTT
CASSTSLYTGELFF
>TRBV20-1|NA|NA|TRBJ1-5
TGCAGTGCTAAGAGGACAGCTCTTAGCAATCAGCCCCAGCATTTT
CSAKRTALSNQPQHF
>TRBV18|NA|few|TRBJ1-2
TGTGCCAGCTCACCGGTCTTAGACTATGGCTACACCTTC
CASSPVLDYGYTF
>TRBV7-3|NA|few|TRBJ2-7
TGTGCCAGCAGCTCCGGGAACTCCTACGAGCAGTACTTC
CASSSGNSYEQYF
>TRBV24-1|TRBD1|few|TRBJ1-1
TGTGCCACCGCTGACAGGGGGTTTAAAGCTTTCTTT
CATADRGFKAFF
>TRBV12-3/TRBV12-4|NA|few|TRBJ1-1
TGTGCCAGCAGTTTTTCCTCGGGAGCTTTCTTT
CASSFSSGAFF
>TRBV12-3/TRBV12-4|NA|few|TRBJ1-2
TGTGCCAGCAGCACTACAGTGACTAACTATGGCTACACCTTC
CASSTTVTNYGYTF
>TRBV28|TRBD1|NA|TRBJ1-2
TGTGCCAGCAGTTTTCCGACAGGGGGGGTTTTCAGTGGCTACACCTTC
CASSFPTGGVFSGYTF
>TRBV6-6|TRBD1|few|TRBJ2-2
TGTGCCAGCAGGTTATTACAGGGGAGCACCGGGGAGCTGTTTTTT
CASRLLQGSTGELFF
>TRBV5-6|NA|few|TRBJ2-4
TGTGCCAGCAGCTTGAGGGCTAATCTAGCCAAAAACATTCAGTACTTC
CASSLRANLAKNIQYF
>TRBV20-1|TRBD2|NA|TRBJ2-3
TGCAGTGCTATGGGCGGGGGGTATAACACAGATACGCAGTATTTT
CSAMGGGYNTDTQYF
>TRBV7-9|NA|few|TRBJ2-7
TGTGCCAGCAGCTCCCCCTTACAGGGAACCCCCTACGAGCAGTACTTC
CASSSPLQGTPYEQYF
>TRBV20-1|NA|many|TRBJ2-1
TGCAGTGCCCAAGGGCGGGAACCCAATGAGCAGTTCTTC
CSAQGREPNEQFF
>TRBV5-1|NA|few|TRBJ2-1
TGCGCCAGCAGCTTGGGACAAACCCTATACAATGAGCAGTTCTTC
CASSLGQTLYNEQFF
>TRBV11-3|TRBD2|NA|TRBJ2-1
TGTGCCATCTATAGCGGGGGGGCAAACAATGAGCAGTTCTTC
CAIYSGGANNEQFF
>TRBV12-3/TRBV12-4|NA|NA|TRBJ2-5
TGTGCCAGCAGTTGGGGGACGGAAGAGACCCAGTACTTC
CASSWGTEETQYF
>TRBV3-1|NA|NA|TRBJ2-7
TGTGCCAGCAGCCGTAGACAGGGAGGCTACGAGCAGTACTTC
CASSRRQGGYEQYF